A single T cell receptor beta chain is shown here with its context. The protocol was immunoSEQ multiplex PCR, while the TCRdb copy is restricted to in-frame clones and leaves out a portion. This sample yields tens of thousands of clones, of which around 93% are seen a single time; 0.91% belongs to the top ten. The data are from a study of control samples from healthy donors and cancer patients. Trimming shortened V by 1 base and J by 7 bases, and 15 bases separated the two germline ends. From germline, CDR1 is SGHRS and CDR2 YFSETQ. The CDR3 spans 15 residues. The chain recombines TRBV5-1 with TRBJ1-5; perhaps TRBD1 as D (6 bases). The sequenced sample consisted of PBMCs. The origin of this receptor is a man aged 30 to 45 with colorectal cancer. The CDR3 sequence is CASSLHGGRGQPQHF. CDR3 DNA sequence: TGCGCCAGCAGCTTGCACGGGGGGCGTGGGCAGCCCCAGCATTTT. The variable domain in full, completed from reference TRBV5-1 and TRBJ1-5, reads KAGVTQTPRYLIKTRGQQVTLSCSPISGHRSVSWYQQTPGQGLQFLFEYFSETQRNKGNFPGRFSGRQFSNSRSEMNVSTLELGDSALYLCASSLHGGRGQPQHFGDGTRLSIL.